Sequencing of this T cell receptor (beta chain) was carried out in a study of T cells in Graves' hyperthyroidism and ophthalmopathy. Study at large: Peripheral blood was secured at the point of initial diagnosis, before any treatment.

In this sample, this clonotype turned up many times. V was trimmed by 6 bases and J by 7 bases, leaving 20 bases between them. CDR3 length equals 15 residues. Amplified regions were TCR beta CDR3 sequences from RNA transcripts. During a first-round RT-PCR of the TCR CDR3, the HTBI primer set was used. TCRdb passed the multiplex PCR reads through MiXCR, listing each CDR3 protein once. The sample carries hundreds of thousands of distinct CDR3 sequences, 14% recorded once. The chain links TRBV12-3 or TRBV12-4 to TRBJ2-3; D might be TRBD2 (7 bases). The sequencing sample was made of blood. This sequence originates from a woman aged 18-29 years with Graves' hyperthyroidism. CDR3: CASSAGAPGAHTQYF. The DNA for the CDR3 is TGTGCCAGCAGCGCGGGGGCCCCCGGCGCGCATACGCAGTATTTT.